This is a list of T cell receptor beta chains from one sample in a study of blood T cells in healthy people across ages. TCRdb reprocessed the 5' RACE reads with MiXCR, giving one entry per CDR3 protein. This repertoire shows about 1.8 million distinct CDR3 sequences, less than 50% found once; its top ten account for less than 2.5%. The specimen was blood. The receptors here all came from a woman aged 40 to 55 in good health. The conserved cysteine and the conserved F or W are not part of the CDR3 here.

CDR3 protein	J gene	V gene
ASSLAGNTAGELF	TRBJ2-2	TRBV5-4
ASTIDSYGYT	TRBJ1-2	TRBV12-3/TRBV12-4
ASGRDPNLQEQY	TRBJ2-7	TRBV10-2
ASSYSAGVDYNEQF	TRBJ2-1	TRBV6-6
ASSTRDRVSGYT	TRBJ1-2	TRBV7-2
ASSLDLGLGPTGTASRGYT	TRBJ1-2	TRBV28
ASSPDWSYEQY	TRBJ2-7	TRBV27
ASSELSRNSNQPQH	TRBJ1-5	TRBV25-1
ASSLQWTEQF	TRBJ2-1	TRBV5-1
ASTTGTATYNEQY	TRBJ2-5	TRBV5-1
ASSQELRERADTQY	TRBJ2-3	TRBV14
ASREGLYEQY	TRBJ2-7	TRBV12-3/TRBV12-4
ASSAGTSGTADTQY	TRBJ2-3	TRBV18
ASSPQKANTEAF	TRBJ1-1	TRBV18
ASQKDGSYEQY	TRBJ2-7	TRBV7-9
ASSTLGPSGPTRETQY	TRBJ2-5	TRBV28
ASSPRWGGSNEQF	TRBJ2-1	TRBV18
ASSQAVSSYEQY	TRBJ2-7	TRBV4-1
ASSFFQGLVSGANVLT	TRBJ2-6	TRBV12-3/TRBV12-4
ATSRASVGIDTQY	TRBJ2-3	TRBV15
SAPTQGGAF	TRBJ1-1	TRBV20-1
ASSYSSGSQETQY	TRBJ2-5	TRBV6-5
ASRPGLAGGYTDTQY	TRBJ2-3	TRBV6-2/TRBV6-3
ATSQGGTEAF	TRBJ1-1	TRBV15
ASSHGLGRETQY	-	TRBV5-1
SVDRETDAQY	TRBJ2-3	TRBV29-1
SAKGGPDTQY	TRBJ2-3	TRBV29-1
ASSSPTDRGLETQY	TRBJ2-5	TRBV5-1
AIRTSGTDYGYT	TRBJ1-2	TRBV10-3
ASSEDGTGVFSGANVLT	TRBJ2-6	TRBV2
SATGTFRDIQY	-	TRBV20-1
ASSLFAGNTDTQY	TRBJ2-3	TRBV27
ASSLFGTSGPSDTQY	TRBJ2-3	TRBV7-2
ASSLADGDNEQF	TRBJ2-1	TRBV7-2
ASSQAPGGTEQY	TRBJ2-7	TRBV3-1
SVEEVGDEQF	TRBJ2-1	TRBV29-1
ASSRQAPLH	TRBJ1-6	TRBV21-1
ASSLGALAGGVNEQY	-	TRBV7-9